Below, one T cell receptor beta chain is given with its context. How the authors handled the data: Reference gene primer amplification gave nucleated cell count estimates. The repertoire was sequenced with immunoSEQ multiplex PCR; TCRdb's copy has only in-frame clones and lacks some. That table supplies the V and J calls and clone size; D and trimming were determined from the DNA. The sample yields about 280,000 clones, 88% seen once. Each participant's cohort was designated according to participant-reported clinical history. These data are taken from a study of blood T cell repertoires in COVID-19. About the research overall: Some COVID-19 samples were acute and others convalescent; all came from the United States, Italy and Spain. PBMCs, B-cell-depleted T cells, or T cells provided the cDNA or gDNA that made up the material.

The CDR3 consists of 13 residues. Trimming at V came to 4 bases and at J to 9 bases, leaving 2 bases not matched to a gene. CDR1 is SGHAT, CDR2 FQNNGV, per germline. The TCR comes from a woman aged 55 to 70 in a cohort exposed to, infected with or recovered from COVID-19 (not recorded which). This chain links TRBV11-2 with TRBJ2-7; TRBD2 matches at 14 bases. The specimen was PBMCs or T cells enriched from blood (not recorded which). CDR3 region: CASSSGLAGGQYF. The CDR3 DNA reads TGTGCCAGCAGCTCTGGACTAGCGGGAGGGCAGTACTTC.